What follows describes a single T cell receptor beta chain. From germline, CDR1 is MNHNS and CDR2 SASEGT. V shed 1 base and J shed 4 bases, with 10 bases lying between them. This CDR3 region has 14 residues. This record belongs to a study of blood T cell repertoires in COVID-19. Looking at the study overall: Italy, Spain and the United States were the sources of the convalescent and acute COVID-19 samples. The analysed material was cDNA or gDNA that came from T cells, B-cell-depleted T cells, or PBMCs.

Original processing methods: Nucleated cell counts were estimated from reference gene primer amplification. Method: immunoSEQ multiplex PCR; TCRdb's copy keeps in-frame clones and lacks some. That table is the source of V, J and clone size, and D and trimming were worked out from the DNA. The data hold 55,000 to 90,000 clones, with 70% to 90% observed a single time. This sequence joins TRBV6-1 and TRBJ1-2; D ambiguous. The sequenced sample consisted of peripheral blood. The receptor was isolated from a human donor in a cohort sampled during active COVID-19. In DNA, the CDR3 is TGTGCCAGCAGTGAAGTGGTGGCCTTCTATGGCTACACCTTC. Encoded protein: CASSEVVAFYGYTF.